This TCR beta chain was sequenced for a study of regulatory T cells in long-lasting Graves disease. Combining iRepertoire HTBI primers with Arm-PCR of CDR3 regions, the authors built TCR beta libraries. Each CDR3 protein is one row after TCRdb ran MiXCR on the multiplex PCR reads. The table includes about 560,000 distinct CDR3 sequences, 15% to 20% detected once. This clonotype was observed at least ten times. CDR1 and CDR2 (germline): LGHDT, YNNKEL (reference sequence). Between the trimmed V and J ends, which lost 1 base and 10 bases, there was a span of 10 bases. The CDR3 is 12 amino acids. Time point reported: newly diagnosed GD, antithyroid drugs for less than 3 months. Extracted PBMC RNA gave rise to the TCR library. These data are also associated with another study on T cells in Graves' hyperthyroidism and ophthalmopathy. That work adds: Pregnant or lactating patients were excluded, as were those with uncontrolled infection or other autoimmune disease. TCR CDR3 regions were first amplified by RT-PCR with HTBI primers.

The chain joins TRBV3-1 to TRBJ2-5, with no clear D. The receptor was isolated from a man in his late teens or twenties with Graves disease. The specimen was peripheral blood mononuclear cells (PBMCs), collected at new diagnosis, from a patient treated with antithyroid drugs. The DNA for the CDR3 is TGTGCCAGCAGCCAAGGGTTGGGGAACCAGTACTTC. This encodes CASSQGLGNQYF.